This T cell receptor (beta chain) was profiled in a study of CD8+CD57+ T cells in acquired aplastic anemia. Overall study findings and caveats: Patients did not significantly differ from controls in CD8+ Simpson's diversity.

As regards this clonotype: Its antigen is not known.

Patients who underwent sequencing had shown CD8+CD57+ cell expansion by flow cytometry. This CDR3 contains 15 residues. Trimming took off 5 bases at V and 0 bases at J, with 11 bases between the two ends. The germline V gene encodes CDR1 SQVTM and CDR2 ANQGSEA. Genomic DNA, the template, was used for profiling of the TCR beta VDJ and CDR3. One entry per CDR3 protein, called by TCRdb with MiXCR from the reads. The repertoire holds about 120,000 distinct CDR3 sequences, approximately 61% seen once, with around 29% in the top ten. This sequence joins TRBV29-1 and TRBJ2-6; no firm D call. Material for sequencing was sorted CD4+, CD8+, or CD8+CD57+ T cells (not recorded which) from PBMCs. The TCR was taken from a human donor with aplastic anemia. Here the CDR3 DNA reads TGCAGCGTTTCGGGCCAGACCTCTGGGGCCAACGTCCTGACTTTC. This translates into CSVSGQTSGANVLTF.